The clone carrying this T cell receptor beta chain was seen more than once but under ten times. What it binds is unknown. CD45RO/CCR7/CD25/CD127/CD95/CD27 staining was used to isolate CD4+ naive, central memory, regulatory and stem cell-like memory cells by sorting. The source of the sample is a study of beta chain features in type 1 diabetes. The study, taken as a whole, reports: The analysis here could not establish whether HLA type shapes TCRB rearrangement. Among patients with Type 1 diabetes, TCRB CDR3s were moderately but significantly shorter in every one of the four CD4+ subsets. Reads derived from cDNA could over-represent cells showing high TCR expression.

The whole isolated RNA underwent reverse transcription, so sequencing captured expressed TCRB transcripts. Approximately 3.9 million reads per sample were averaged for naive, central memory and regulatory samples. The table came from immunoSEQ multiplex PCR; TCRdb's copy has only in-frame clones and leaves some out. The repertoire has around 180,000 clones, around 7.8% of them found once; the top ten carry approximately 1%. CDR3 size: 16 residues. The V gene's germline CDR1 is LNHDA and CDR2 SQIVND (reference sequence). The source material was central memory CD4+ T cells from blood. This receptor was obtained from a woman in her 40s with type 1 diabetes. The chain joins TRBV19 to TRBJ2-5; 10 bases map to TRBD2. The J call may be faulty, since TRBJ2-7 better matches the DNA end. The CDR3 reads CASMASGRGGGYEQYF. The CDR3 DNA is TGTGCCAGTATGGCGAGCGGGAGGGGAGGAGGCTACGAGCAGTACTTC.